The T cell receptor beta chain described here comes from a study of post-analysis software for immune sequencing data (dated by TCRdb to about 2015). Broadly, across the study: Recorded disease courses included relapsing-remitting, secondary progressive and progressive-relapsing multiple sclerosis, with some patients lacking subtype annotation. Patient repertoires were compared against around 10 previously published healthy control repertoires from donors aged about 6 to 25 years. A subset of samples was prepared in parallel using single-end sample barcoding, then pooled and co-amplified after Illumina adapter ligation. Summary of the overall study and its limitations: The multiple sclerosis patient group was slightly younger than the control group. Multiple sclerosis patients had significantly lower normalized Chao1 diversity than controls, a result that suggests substantial peripheral T-cell clonal expansion. Strong co-clustering of samples prepared in the same batch was shown by direct clustering with F measure, prompting a batch-effect correction. Roughly 5 TRBV segments, including TRBV5-6, TRBV5-1 and TRBV20-1, were significantly more frequent in patients than controls.

This clonotype was detected only a few times. Its antigen specificity is not known. No much larger clone is present one base from it, and per-base qualities are unavailable. From cysteine to phenylalanine, the CDR3 is 13 amino acids long. Left in the record is the CDR3 DNA by itself, 39 bases read in frame from the first base. V loses 1 base, J loses 2 bases, and the germline ends lie 8 bases apart. CDR1 and CDR2 are read off the germline V gene as SQVTM and ANQGSEA. TCR beta repertoires were profiled from peripheral blood of more than ten young patients with multiple sclerosis to demonstrate the VDJtools post-analysis software. The patients with multiple sclerosis were children and adolescents between roughly 6 and 17 years of age. The method was PCR. Sequencing instrument: Illumina HiSeq 2500. To reduce PCR and sequencing biases, unique molecular identifiers were incorporated into the TCR beta cDNA libraries. Roughly 0.5 million cDNA molecules were obtained per 1 to 10 million input T cells, so each molecule approximated one T cell. The same protocol used for the earlier healthy control dataset was applied to prepare and sequence the patient libraries. Within a given batch, samples were prepared together, multiplexed and sequenced on the same HiSeq lane. Per the source publication's procedure: MIGEC was used to process the raw barcoded reads, and molecular identifier groups with only a single read were discarded before consensus assembly and CDR3 extraction. VDJtools was used for post-analysis of the clonotype tables, and diversity was normalized by down-sampling every dataset to the size of the smallest sample. Repertoire overlap clustering matched CDR3 amino acid but not nucleotide sequences to correct batch-related cross-sample contamination. TCRdb trimmed public reads at Q25 via fastp, called clones via MiXCR and kept in-frame beta chains. Identical CDR3 protein sequences are pooled into one entry, listed with their most common genes and DNA. What appears here as the V and J calls and clone size reflects TCRdb's work, not the paper's. In this sample the table shows a few hundred thousand distinct CDR3 sequences, about a third of which occur a single time. Around an eighth of the sample is in the top ten clones.

What was sequenced was blood. The chain was built from TRBV29-1 and TRBJ2-5; matching of 5 bases hints at TRBD2 as the D gene. The receptor's source is a girl between 5 and 17 years old with multiple sclerosis. The CDR3 region: CSVEGGQQETQYF. Here is the DNA: TGCAGCGTTGAAGGAGGGCAACAAGAGACCCAGTACTTC.